This T cell receptor (beta chain) was observed in a study of control samples from healthy donors and cancer patients. Profiling relied on immunoSEQ multiplex PCR, and the TCRdb table lists in-frame clones only, not all of them. The sample lists under 200,000 clones, about 93% seen once, with approximately 4% in the top ten. Germline values: CDR1 LNHDA, CDR2 SQIVND (reference sequence). Between the trimmed V and J ends, which lost 4 bases and 3 bases, there was a span of 12 bases. This CDR3 is built from 14 residues. Material: blood. The sequence was obtained from a woman aged 55-70 years in good health. V usage is TRBV19 and J usage is TRBJ1-2; D remains unclear. CDR3 in amino acids: CASSTPRGHYGYTF. The CDR3 DNA reads as TGTGCCAGTAGTACCCCCCGTGGTCACTATGGCTACACCTTC.